This T cell receptor beta chain was documented in a study of T cell responses to AZD1222 COVID-19 vaccine. Study-level background: Pooling was applied to second doses at about 4 or about 12 weeks.

The table came from immunoSEQ multiplex PCR; TCRdb's copy has only in-frame clones and leaves some out. The sample records approximately 140,000 clones, approximately 93% being singletons. Study-wide results and limits: White British donors predominated, females outnumbered males, and clonal diversity was possibly underestimated. Repertoire sampling was restricted to post-peak T cell response timepoints.

Turning to this clone: Antigen: not known.

The clonotype originates from an adult in good health. This material consisted of peripheral blood, taken on day 0 of AZD1222 vaccination.

In DNA form, the CDR3 reads TGCGCCAGCAGCGCTATGGGCGGTCGGGACAATGAGCAGTTCTTC. It is translated as CASSAMGGRDNEQFF. The chain uses TRBV10-2 and TRBJ2-1; D is undetermined. The V end was cut by 6 bases, the J end by 5 bases, with 17 bases between. CDR1 is WSHSY and CDR2 is SAAADI in the germline V gene. This CDR3 has 15 residues.